What follows are 28 T cell receptor beta chains derived from one specimen sequenced in a study of T cells in Graves' hyperthyroidism and ophthalmopathy. The source material, RNA transcripts, was used to amplify TCR beta CDR3 regions. An initial round of RT-PCR targeting the TCR CDR3 relied on the HTBI primer set. MiXCR, applied by TCRdb to the multiplex PCR reads, yields one record per CDR3 protein. Of fewer than 450,000 distinct CDR3 sequences listed, about 18% are singletons. Sequenced input: blood. The source of these receptors is a man younger than 35 with Graves' ophthalmopathy.

This clonotype was seen more than once but under ten times. The chain carries TRBV12-3 or TRBV12-4 and TRBJ2-2, with D hard to call. The V end lost 11 bases, the J end lost 0 bases, and 10 bases lay between the germline ends. The CDR3 totals 13 residues. In DNA, the CDR3 is TGTGCCCTGACATTACCGAACACCGGGGAGCTGTTTTTT. Amino acid sequence: CALTLPNTGELFF.

This clonotype was picked up a small number of times. V and J are TRBV6-1 and TRBJ1-5; 7 bases match TRBD1. Germline loops: CDR1 MNHNS, CDR2 SASEGT. The CDR3 runs 15 residues. The junction had 5 bases not matched to a gene; V was cut back by 2 bases and J by 4 bases. CDR3: CASSEWDSENQPQHF. The CDR3, as DNA: TGTGCCAGCAGTGAATGGGACAGCGAGAATCAGCCCCAGCATTTT.

This chain uses TRBV2 with TRBJ2-5, with 9 bases aligning to TRBD2. Germline CDR1 SNHLY, CDR2 FYNNEI. With 8 bases clipped from V and 2 bases from J, the junction kept 6 bases outside the gene matches. CDR3 length: 14 residues. The CDR3: CASGRTSVQETQYF. CDR3 sequence (DNA): TGTGCCAGCGGTCGGACTAGCGTTCAAGAGACCCAGTACTTC.

The genes are TRBV28 and TRBJ2-7; D might be TRBD1 (6 bases). The germline V gene has CDR1 MDHEN and CDR2 SYDVKM. The CDR3 extends over 14 amino acids. Trimming stripped 5 bases from V and 3 bases from J, with 14 bases between. The CDR3 region is CASSRPGTNYEQYF. In DNA, the CDR3 is TGTGCCAGCAGTCGCCCCGGGACAAACTACGAGCAGTACTTC.

This clonotype occurred a few times. The chain carries TRBV5-1 and TRBJ2-7, with 13 bases lining up with TRBD2. Germline loops: CDR1 SGHRS, CDR2 YFSETQ. Trimming took 6 bases from V and 5 from J; bases not matched to a gene: 14. This CDR3 is built from 17 residues. CDR3 coding DNA: TGCGCCAGCACCCAGGGACTAGCGGGGACCCAAGGGCACGAGCAGTACTTC. Its translation is CASTQGLAGTQGHEQYF.

The chain combines TRBV20-1 with TRBJ2-7; possibly TRBD2 for D (6 bases). This CDR3 spans 13 amino acids. V gave up 4 bases and J gave up 3 bases, with 13 bases separating them. Germline V gene data show CDR1 as DFQATT and CDR2 as SNEGSKA (reference sequence). The CDR3 protein is CSAKLDGGYEQYF. The CDR3 DNA follows: TGCAGTGCTAAGCTGGACGGGGGCTACGAGCAGTACTTC.

This clonotype was seen at least ten times. V gene TRBV2 combines with J gene TRBJ2-1, with D possibly TRBD2 on 7 matching bases. The V gene lost 8 bases and the J gene lost 15 bases, with 32 bases spanning the gap. Germline V lookup: CDR1 SNHLY, CDR2 FYNNEI. The CDR3 length is 16 residues. CDR3 residues: CASGGAATQPGVLRFF. As DNA, the CDR3 is TGTGCCAGCGGGGGGGCAGCAACTCAACCCGGAGTTTTAAGGTTCTTC.

This chain links TRBV2 with TRBJ2-7; maybe TRBD2 (5 bases). Trimming removed 6 bases from V and 4 bases from J, with 16 bases in between. The CDR3 totals 14 residues. Germline V lookup: CDR1 SNHLY, CDR2 FYNNEI. CDR3 protein: CASRELGPPYEQYF. The DNA for the CDR3 is TGTGCCAGCAGAGAACTAGGGCCCCCATACGAGCAGTACTTC.

This clonotype showed up many times. The DNA of the CDR3 is TGTGCCATCAGTGAGATGGTCTCGTCAGACGGGTATGGCTACACCTTC. Translated: CAISEMVSSDGYGYTF. This chain uses TRBV10-3 with TRBJ1-2; D is unresolved. Trimming removed 2 bases from V and 5 bases from J, with 18 bases in between. Per germline, CDR1 ENHRY and CDR2 SYGVKD. CDR3 length: 16 amino acids.

The chain joins TRBV7-3 to TRBJ1-6; weak D call: TRBD1 (6 bases). V shed 4 bases and J shed 7 bases, with 8 bases lying between them. The CDR3 consists of 13 residues. Germline V gives CDR1 SGHTA, CDR2 FQGTGA. CDR3 sequence (DNA): TGTGCCAGCAGCTACCAGGGGAATTCACCCCTCCACTTT. It translates to CASSYQGNSPLHF.

The J gene is TRBJ1-4, the V gene TRBV10-3; D gene uncertain. CDR1 and CDR2 from the germline V gene are ENHRY and SYGVKD. The V gene lost 2 bases and the J gene lost 4 bases, with 8 bases spanning the gap. The CDR3 runs 14 residues. The CDR3 loop reads CAISEDKYNEKLFF. The DNA for the CDR3 is TGTGCCATCAGTGAGGACAAATATAATGAAAAACTGTTTTTT.

The chain carries TRBV28 and TRBJ1-5; D call uncertain. V lost 3 bases, J lost 6 bases, and 18 bases lay in between. The germline V gene has CDR1 MDHEN and CDR2 SYDVKM. The CDR3 is 16 residues long. The CDR3 sequence is CASSFSGGLGAQPQHF. The CDR3 DNA reads TGTGCCAGCAGTTTTTCAGGCGGACTGGGTGCTCAGCCCCAGCATTTT.

This clonotype was seen a handful of times. The V gene is TRBV9, the J gene TRBJ2-2, with D uncertain. CDR1 SGDLS and CDR2 YYNGEE come from the germline V gene. The CDR3 contains 13 residues. Trimming shortened V by 5 bases and J by 2 bases, and 7 bases separated the two germline ends. As DNA, the CDR3 is TGTGCCAGCAGTACCTTAAACACCGGGGAGCTGTTTTTT. Amino acid sequence: CASSTLNTGELFF.

This clonotype came up many times. J is TRBJ2-7 and V is TRBV27; D is undetermined. Germline V lookup: CDR1 MNHEY, CDR2 SMNVEV (reference sequence). The CDR3 extends over 14 amino acids. Trimming removed 0 bases from V and 4 bases from J, with 10 bases in between. CDR3 protein: CASSLSLGRYEQYF. The CDR3 coding sequence is TGTGCCAGCAGTTTATCGCTTGGCAGGTACGAGCAGTACTTC.

The table lists this clonotype with many counts. This chain uses TRBV20-1 with TRBJ1-5; D may be TRBD1 (6 bases). The germline CDR1 and CDR2 sequences are DFQATT and SNEGSKA (reference sequence). V was trimmed by 0 bases and J by 6 bases, leaving 15 bases between them. CDR3 length equals 15 residues. CDR3 amino acids: CSARDRVGGGQPQHF. In nucleotides, the CDR3 is TGCAGTGCTAGAGATCGTGTAGGGGGGGGTCAGCCCCAGCATTTT.

In this sample, this clonotype turned up many times. The CDR3 region is CASSEQVAAGNYGYTF. The CDR3 bases are TGTGCCAGCAGTGAACAGGTGGCTGCGGGGAACTATGGCTACACCTTC. The V and J genes are TRBV6-1 and TRBJ1-2; D ambiguous. This CDR3 is built from 16 residues. From germline, CDR1 is MNHNS and CDR2 SASEGT. V was pared by 2 bases and J by 2 bases, with 15 bases between.

Of note for this clonotype: This may stem from a read error, because a much larger clone lies one nucleotide away. V is TRBV6-1 and J is TRBJ2-3; either TRBD1 or TRBD2 may supply D (5 bases each). Trimming took off 4 bases at V and 6 bases at J, with 17 bases between the two ends. From germline, CDR1 is MNHNS and CDR2 SASEGT. CDR3 length: 15 residues. CDR3 loop: CASSAGVGPWDTQYF. The CDR3 coding sequence is TGTGCCAGCAGTGCAGGCGTGGGACCATGGGATACGCAGTATTTT.

In the case of this clonotype: A much bigger clone sits one base away, suggesting this may be a read error. The conserved closing phenylalanine or tryptophan is absent in this CDR3, likely reflecting a read error. The chain carries TRBV12-5 and TRBJ2-2, with D uncertain. From germline, CDR1 is LGHNT and CDR2 FRNRAP. The CDR3 has 15 residues. The V end was cut by 2 bases, the J end by 1 base, with 8 bases between. The CDR3 region has the DNA TGTGCTAGTGGTTTGTCGGCAGGGAACACCGGGGAGCTGTTTCTT. Residues: CASGLSAGNTGELFL.

This clonotype turned up a few times. This chain joins TRBV19 and TRBJ2-2; possibly TRBD2 for D (6 bases). Trimming removed 3 bases at V and 4 bases at J, with 21 bases between. This CDR3 has 18 residues. Germline values: CDR1 LNHDA, CDR2 SQIVND (reference sequence). Written as DNA, the CDR3 is TGTGCCAGTAGTATGGTCAGTAGCGGTCGTCATATCACCGGGGAGCTGTTTTTT. It encodes CASSMVSSGRHITGELFF.

This clonotype has more than one count but fewer than ten. The V call is TRBV6-1, the J call TRBJ1-2; TRBD1 aligns across 9 bases. The germline V gene encodes CDR1 MNHNS and CDR2 SASEGT. V dropped 6 bases and J dropped 4; count of bases not matched to a gene: 3. CDR3 size: 13 residues. The CDR3 DNA follows: TGTGCCAGCAGGGGGACAGGGACCTATGGCTACACCTTC. It yields the protein CASRGTGTYGYTF.

This clonotype occurred many times. This chain joins TRBV7-7 and TRBJ2-5; D ambiguous. CDR3 length: 15 amino acids. Between the trimmed V and J ends, which lost 2 bases and 5 bases, there was a span of 15 bases. The germline V gene encodes CDR1 SSHAT and CDR2 FNYEAQ (reference sequence). Written as DNA, the CDR3 is TGTGCCAGCAGCTTACGGCCAGCCCGAGGCGAGACCCAGTACTTC. Translating it yields CASSLRPARGETQYF.

This clonotype was seen many times. This sequence joins TRBV5-1 and TRBJ1-1; 9 bases agree with TRBD1. This CDR3 has 14 residues. Trimming at V came to 4 bases and at J to 5 bases, leaving 6 bases not matched to a gene. The germline CDR1 and CDR2 sequences are SGHRS and YFSETQ. The CDR3 region is CASSTDRGGTEAFF. The CDR3 DNA sequence: TGCGCCAGCAGCACCGACAGGGGGGGGACTGAAGCTTTCTTT.

This clonotype was observed at least ten times. The V gene is TRBV19, the J gene TRBJ2-1; 9 bases map to TRBD1. The CDR3 totals 15 residues. V lost 3 bases and J lost 2; bases outside the gene matches: 2. Per germline, CDR1 LNHDA and CDR2 SQIVND (reference sequence). The CDR3 spells CASSITGGAYNEQFF. Written as DNA, the CDR3 is TGTGCCAGTAGTATCACAGGGGGCGCCTACAATGAGCAGTTCTTC.

This clonotype was counted ten times or more. V and J are TRBV6-1 and TRBJ2-3, with D unclear. The CDR3 is 15 amino acids. V lost 11 bases and J lost 0, with 18 bases in between. Germline lookup yields CDR1 MNHNS and CDR2 SASEGT. The CDR3 bases are TGTGCCTGCAAGGCCAATTCCGCTAGCACAGATACGCAGTATTTT. This gives the protein CACKANSASTDTQYF.

This clonotype was counted many times. The rearrangement uses TRBV6-5 and TRBJ2-2; D is unclear. V lost 2 bases, J lost 0 bases, and 10 bases lay in between. The CDR3 extends over 16 amino acids. The germline V gene encodes CDR1 MNHEY and CDR2 SVGAGI. CDR3 loop: CASSYEGGTNTGELFF. The CDR3, as DNA: TGTGCCAGCAGTTACGAAGGCGGCACGAACACCGGGGAGCTGTTTTTT.

This clonotype appeared many times. This chain uses TRBV20-1 with TRBJ2-1; the match to TRBD2 covers 11 bases. The V gene end was trimmed by 4 bases and the J gene end by 9 bases; junction bases not matched to a gene: 11. CDR1 is DFQATT, CDR2 SNEGSKA, per germline (reference sequence). This CDR3 has 15 residues. The CDR3: CSATLGTSGGSEQFF. The CDR3 region has the DNA TGCAGTGCTACCCTAGGGACTAGCGGTGGGAGTGAGCAGTTCTTC.

At least ten counts were recorded for this clonotype. The chain combines TRBV3-1 with TRBJ2-5, with 7 bases identical to TRBD2. CDR3 length: 12 residues. Germline lookup yields CDR1 LGHDT and CDR2 YNNKEL (reference sequence). The V gene end was trimmed by 3 bases and the J gene end by 9 bases; junction bases not matched to a gene: 4. The CDR3 loop reads CASSHSREAQYF. CDR3 in DNA: TGTGCCAGCAGCCATTCCCGGGAGGCCCAGTACTTC.

This clonotype was picked up a small number of times. V gene TRBV5-1 combines with J gene TRBJ2-5; weak D call: TRBD2 (6 bases). CDR3 length: 15 residues. V shed 0 bases and J shed 4 bases, with 13 bases lying between them. Per the germline V gene, CDR1 is SGHRS and CDR2 is YFSETQ. The DNA of the CDR3 is TGCGCCAGCAGCTTGGCCGGAGGGACCCGAGAGACCCAGTACTTC. It yields the protein CASSLAGGTRETQYF.